These 21 T cell receptor beta chains share one sample of origin, sequenced in a study of blood T cell repertoires in COVID-19. Sequenced by immunoSEQ multiplex PCR; TCRdb stores in-frame clones only, minus some. The table shows 86,000 or so clones, with around 91% occurring only once. Sequencing was done on a sample of peripheral blood. The receptors come from a woman aged 50 to 60 in a cohort sampled during active COVID-19.

The chain joins TRBV6-5 to TRBJ2-1, with 7 positions matching TRBD2. From germline, CDR1 is MNHEY and CDR2 SVGAGI. The CDR3 has 15 amino acids. V shed 5 bases, J shed 1 base, and the junction held 5 bases outside the gene matches. The CDR3 DNA reads as TGTGCCAGCAGTAAAAAAGCGGGGTCCTACAATGAGCAGTTCTTC. Its translation is CASSKKAGSYNEQFF.

The rearrangement joins TRBV18 to TRBJ1-5; 7 nucleotides match TRBD1. The CDR3 sequence is 15 residues long. Germline trimming cut 5 bases from V and 0 bases from J; bases unmatched to any gene: 4. Germline lookup yields CDR1 KGHSH and CDR2 LQKENI. CDR3 DNA sequence: TGTGCCAGCTCATCACAGGGGAATAGCAATCAGCCCCAGCATTTT. It is translated as CASSSQGNSNQPQHF. The entire variable domain, with the rest obtained from reference TRBV18 and TRBJ1-5, is as follows: NAGVMQNPRHLVRRRGQEARLRCSPMKGHSHVYWYRQLPEEGLKFMVYLQKENIIDESGMPKERFSAEFPKEGPSILRIQQVVRGDSAAYFCASSSQGNSNQPQHFGDGTRLSIL.

The chain carries TRBV9 and TRBJ2-7, with TRBD2 matching over 11 bases. The V and J ends lost 2 bases and 2 bases, in that order; junction bases with no gene match: 3. CDR3 length: 15 residues. Germline CDR1 reads SGDLS; CDR2 reads YYNGEE. The CDR3 sequence is CASSVTSGGTYEQYF. The DNA of the CDR3 is TGTGCCAGCAGCGTCACTAGCGGGGGCACCTACGAGCAGTACTTC.

This clone is labeled medium-sized. The CDR3 DNA is TGTGCCAGCAGTTTAAACACGGGAATCGCAGATACGCAGTATTTT. Translated, it gives CASSLNTGIADTQYF. V usage is TRBV28 and J usage is TRBJ2-3, with a possible D match to TRBD2 (5 bases). Looked up from germline, CDR1 is MDHEN and CDR2 is SYDVKM. The CDR3 runs to 15 residues. The V end was cut by 2 bases, the J end by 4 bases, with 13 bases between.

The chain has TRBV7-9 and TRBJ2-1; D might be TRBD2 (5 bases). V lost 4 bases and J 10 bases, leaving 14 bases between the germline ends. The CDR3 consists of 13 residues. Germline CDR1 and CDR2: SEHNR and FQNEAQ (reference sequence). CDR3 loop: CASSSGLELEQFF. CDR3 bases: TGTGCCAGCAGCTCAGGACTGGAGTTAGAGCAGTTCTTC.

The rearrangement uses TRBV18 and TRBJ1-5; D gene ambiguous. Germline assignment: CDR1 KGHSH and CDR2 LQKENI. This CDR3 region has 15 residues. The V end lost 0 bases, the J end lost 2 bases, and 8 bases lay between the germline ends. Here the CDR3 DNA reads TGTGCCAGCTCACCACCCTCCGGAGGCAATCAGCCCCAGCATTTT. Its protein product is CASSPPSGGNQPQHF.

CDR3 nucleotide sequence: TGTGCCAGCAGCTTAGAAGAGAGCTCTGGAAACACCATATATTTT. It specifies CASSLEESSGNTIYF. V usage is TRBV11-1 and J usage is TRBJ1-3, with D unclear. Trimming removed 1 base at V and 0 bases at J, with 7 bases between. From germline, CDR1 is SGHAT and CDR2 FQDESV (reference sequence). CDR3 length: 15 residues.

This CDR3 reads CAWSVSSGRTDLNQPQHF. The CDR3 nucleotides read TGTGCCTGGAGTGTATCATCTGGTCGGACAGATTTAAATCAGCCCCAGCATTTT. The chain joins TRBV30 to TRBJ1-5, with TRBD1 as a possible D gene (6 bases). CDR3 length: 18 amino acids. The germline CDR1 and CDR2 sequences are GTSNPN and SVGIG (reference sequence). V shed 0 bases and J shed 4 bases, with 22 bases lying between them.

The chain recombines TRBV12-5 with TRBJ2-1; TRBD2 agrees at 7 bases. The V and J ends lost 2 bases and 0 bases, in that order; junction bases with no gene match: 10. Germline V gives CDR1 LGHNT, CDR2 FRNRAP. This CDR3 has 18 amino acids. CDR3 DNA: TGTGCTAGTGGTTTGCCCCGACTAGCCCCTAGCTCCTACAATGAGCAGTTCTTC. It encodes CASGLPRLAPSSYNEQFF.

This clone was seen more than once but under ten times. The chain employs TRBV5-6 and TRBJ1-1, with D maybe TRBD1 (5 bases). The V gene's germline CDR1 is SGHDT and CDR2 YYEEEE. The V end was cut by 6 bases, the J end by 3 bases, with 18 bases between. This CDR3 spans 15 amino acids. The CDR3, as DNA: TGTGCCAGCACGACTGATTGGGGGGGTCACACTGAAGCTTTCTTT. It codes for CASTTDWGGHTEAFF.

V gene TRBV27 combines with J gene TRBJ2-7; TRBD2 matches 8 bases. In germline, CDR1 is MNHEY, CDR2 SMNVEV (reference sequence). The CDR3 covers 17 residues. V dropped 3 bases and J dropped 4; count of bases not matched to a gene: 14. The CDR3, as DNA: TGTGCCAGCAGTTTGCTCTGGAGGGGGGAGCGGGAGTACGAGCAGTACTTC. Translation: CASSLLWRGEREYEQYF.

V gene TRBV7-9 combines with J gene TRBJ2-3; TRBD2 aligns across 9 bases. The CDR3 sequence is 11 residues long. Germline V gene sequence: CDR1 SEHNR, CDR2 FQNEAQ (reference sequence). V trimming: 8 bases; J trimming: 6 bases; junction bases outside the gene matches: 0. The chain's CDR3 is CASGTSDTQYF. Written as DNA, the CDR3 is TGTGCCAGCGGGACTAGCGATACGCAGTATTTT.

This chain uses TRBV6-1 with TRBJ1-5, with D possibly TRBD1 on 5 matching bases. The CDR3 has 16 residues. In germline, CDR1 is MNHNS, CDR2 SASEGT. The V end lost 4 bases, the J end lost 1 base, and 14 bases lay between the germline ends. The DNA of the CDR3 is TGTGCCAGCAGTGCCCCGCCGGGGGGAAGCAATCAGCCCCAGCATTTT. This gives the protein CASSAPPGGSNQPQHF.

The chain recombines TRBV19 with TRBJ2-1; 8 positions match TRBD2. Germline CDR1 LNHDA, CDR2 SQIVND (reference sequence). V dropped 5 bases and J dropped 6; count of bases not matched to a gene: 6. The CDR3 totals 14 residues. The CDR3 loop is CASSPGLARNEQFF. The CDR3 region has the DNA TGTGCCAGTAGTCCCGGACTAGCTCGCAATGAGCAGTTCTTC.

This rearrangement joins TRBV5-1 to TRBJ2-1, with 12 bases identical to TRBD2. The CDR3 has 16 amino acids. Per germline, CDR1 SGHRS and CDR2 YFSETQ. The V segment lost 3 bases and the J segment 8 bases; nucleotides outside the gene matches: 9. The CDR3 sequence: CASSYQPSGGAHEQFF. The CDR3 region has the DNA TGCGCCAGCAGCTACCAACCTAGCGGGGGGGCCCATGAGCAGTTCTTC.

The chain joins TRBV6-5 to TRBJ2-5, with TRBD1 matching over 10 bases. Germline V gives CDR1 MNHEY, CDR2 SVGAGI. Losses at the gene ends were 6 bases for V and 5 bases for J; bases not matched to a gene: 6. The CDR3 extends over 14 amino acids. CDR3 sequence: CASRTTGGGETQYF. CDR3 nucleotides: TGTGCCAGCAGAACGACAGGGGGCGGGGAGACCCAGTACTTC.

This rearrangement joins TRBV6-1 to TRBJ1-2; 8 bases align to TRBD1. Germline V CDR1 and CDR2: MNHNS, SASEGT. Trimming at V came to 2 bases and at J to 4 bases, leaving 9 bases not matched to a gene. The CDR3 has 16 residues. The CDR3 sequence: CASSESQGAMVYGYTF. CDR3 in DNA: TGTGCCAGCAGTGAATCGCAGGGGGCAATGGTCTATGGCTACACCTTC.

The genes are TRBV3-1 (or the pseudogene TRBV3-2) and TRBJ2-7, with 10 bases aligning to TRBD1. V lost 4 bases to trimming and J lost 5 bases; unmatched junction nucleotides: 2. Germline loops: CDR1 LGHDT, CDR2 YNNKEL (reference sequence). CDR3 size: 13 residues. This chain's CDR3 is CASSRQGAHEQYF. As DNA, the CDR3 is TGTGCCAGCAGCCGACAGGGGGCCCACGAGCAGTACTTC.

This rearrangement joins TRBV11-3 to TRBJ2-3; maybe TRBD2 (5 bases). From germline, CDR1 is SGHNT and CDR2 YENEEA. CDR3 size: 16 residues. The V end lost 1 base, the J end lost 1 base, and 12 bases lay between the germline ends. The CDR3 is CASSLVFGEGTDTQYF. The CDR3 DNA reads TGTGCCAGCAGCTTAGTATTCGGGGAAGGCACAGATACGCAGTATTTT. Full variable domain (rest looked up from reference TRBV11-3 and TRBJ2-3): EAGVVQSPRYKIIEKKQPVAFWCNPISGHNTLYWYLQNLGQGPELLIRYENEEAVDDSQLPKDRFSAERLKGVDSTLKIQPAELGDSAVYLCASSLVFGEGTDTQYFGPGTRLTVL.

In this sample, this clone turned up once. The chain employs TRBV5-1 and TRBJ2-7, with 8 bases matching TRBD1. V gave up 0 bases and J gave up 0 bases; unmatched junction bases: 8. Germline assignment: CDR1 SGHRS and CDR2 YFSETQ. The CDR3 is 17 residues long. The CDR3: CASSLALYRGSSYEQYF. As DNA, the CDR3 is TGCGCCAGCAGCTTGGCCTTGTACAGGGGGAGCTCCTACGAGCAGTACTTC.

The chain joins TRBV14 to TRBJ1-6, with a weak D call TRBD1 (5 bases). The CDR3 covers 16 residues. The germline V gene has CDR1 SGHDN and CDR2 FVKESK. V lost 5 bases and J 0 bases, leaving 11 bases between the germline ends. DNA for the CDR3: TGTGCCAGCAGCTCACGGACAAGCTCCTATAATTCACCCCTCCACTTT. This encodes CASSSRTSSYNSPLHF.